The 18 T cell receptor beta chains below all came from one sample that was sequenced in a study of vaccination and CD4 T cells after COVID-19. Sequencing of the DNA from cultured CD4+ T cells was carried out with the Oncomine TCR Beta short-read assay. TCRdb called the PCR reads again in MiXCR, with one record for every CDR3 protein. The data show about 18,000 distinct CDR3 sequences, 50% seen once. Treatment denoted: roughly 10-day PBMC culture with coronavirus spike peptide pools or control peptides (ViraFEST assay). These receptors' antigens are unknown. Sequencing was done on a sample of CD4+ T cells from blood, cultured in vitro. These receptors originate from a human donor who had recovered from COVID-19.

This rearrangement joins TRBV24-1 to TRBJ2-3, with 10 bases aligning to TRBD1. The V gene end was trimmed by 2 bases and the J gene end by 2 bases; junction bases not matched to a gene: 6. The germline V gene has CDR1 KGHDR and CDR2 SFDVKD. This CDR3 has 17 residues. This chain's CDR3 is CATSDSGTGANTDTQYF. The CDR3 DNA follows: TGTGCCACCAGTGATTCCGGGACAGGGGCGAACACAGATACGCAGTATTTT.

There are a few counts of this clonotype. The CDR3 region is CASSLGQHYGYTF. CDR3 DNA sequence: TGTGCCAGCAGCTTAGGGCAGCACTATGGCTACACCTTC. The chain recombines TRBV11-2 with TRBJ1-2; no definite D call. The CDR3 is 13 residues long. Germline V gene sequence: CDR1 SGHAT, CDR2 FQNNGV. V was clipped by 1 base and J by 3 bases, with 6 bases between them.

This clonotype was seen a few times. This chain connects TRBV20-1 to TRBJ1-1, with a possible D match to TRBD1 (5 bases). This CDR3 contains 13 residues. Germline CDR1 is DFQATT and CDR2 is SNEGSKA (reference sequence). Trimming removed 5 bases at V and 7 bases at J, with 17 bases between. CDR3 residues: CSAYKGKMDEAFF. CDR3 in DNA: TGCAGTGCTTATAAGGGGAAGATGGATGAAGCTTTCTTT.

CDR3 protein: CASSLDYRDTQYF. The CDR3 nucleotides are TGTGCCAGCAGCTTAGATTATCGAGATACGCAGTATTTT. The chain is built from TRBV7-2 and TRBJ2-3; D not resolved. Germline-derived CDR1 and CDR2 are SGHTA and FQGNSA. V lost 1 base and J lost 5, with 7 bases in between. The CDR3 is 13 residues long.

The chain is built from TRBV7-9 and TRBJ2-1; 7 bases line up with TRBD2. V lost 0 bases, J lost 6 bases, and 5 bases stayed unmatched. Germline V gives CDR1 SEHNR, CDR2 FQNEAQ (reference sequence). The length of the CDR3 is 15 residues. Here the CDR3 DNA reads TGTGCCAGCAGCTTAGCCCTGGGACTAACCAATGAGCAGTTCTTC. This codes for CASSLALGLTNEQFF.

This rearrangement joins TRBV10-3 to TRBJ2-7, with 14 bases fitting TRBD2. Per the germline V gene, CDR1 is ENHRY and CDR2 is SYGVKD. The J segment lost 1 base and the V segment lost 4 bases, leaving 3 bases of the junction unmatched. The CDR3 covers 16 residues. CDR3 nucleotides: TGTGCCATCAGTGGACTAGCGGGAGGGACATCCTACGAGCAGTACTTC. It is translated as CAISGLAGGTSYEQYF.

The chain links TRBV6-2 or TRBV6-3 to TRBJ2-7; 10 bases are a match to TRBD1. The V gene end was trimmed by 8 bases and the J gene end by 6 bases; junction bases not matched to a gene: 10. The CDR3 is made up of 14 amino acids. CDR1 and CDR2 (germline): MNHEY, SVGEGT. The CDR3 loop is CASRRTGGFGEQYF. For the CDR3, the DNA is TGTGCCAGCCGTCGGACAGGGGGTTTTGGCGAGCAGTACTTC.

A few counts support this clonotype. The chain employs TRBV27 and TRBJ2-1, with D possibly matching TRBD2 (6 bases). Between the trimmed V and J ends, which lost 6 bases and 3 bases, there was a span of 15 bases. From germline, CDR1 is MNHEY and CDR2 SMNVEV (reference sequence). The CDR3 is 15 amino acids. This chain's CDR3 is CASSPRGVVYNEQFF. As DNA, the CDR3 is TGTGCCAGCAGCCCGCGGGGAGTGGTCTACAATGAGCAGTTCTTC.

In this sample, this clonotype turned up a few times. The rearrangement uses TRBV10-3 and TRBJ2-7; a weak D match, TRBD2 (5 bases). Germline V gene data show CDR1 as ENHRY and CDR2 as SYGVKD. V lost 6 bases, J lost 3 bases, and 12 bases lay in between. This CDR3 contains 13 residues. This CDR3 reads CAIRRDPDYEQYF. CDR3 DNA sequence: TGTGCCATCAGGAGGGATCCGGACTACGAGCAGTACTTC.

The chain carries TRBV6-1 and TRBJ2-7; TRBD2 is a possible D gene (6 bases). The length of the CDR3 is 12 residues. V lost 8 bases and J 3 bases, leaving 11 bases between the germline ends. CDR1 is MNHNS and CDR2 is SASEGT in the germline V gene. The CDR3 bases are TGTGCCAGCGGCAGGGAGGACTACGAGCAGTACTTC. It encodes CASGREDYEQYF.

The chain uses TRBV30 and TRBJ1-3; the D gene is possibly TRBD1 (6 bases). Trimming left V 1 base short and J 8 bases short, with 9 bases between. Germline lookup yields CDR1 GTSNPN and CDR2 SVGIG (reference sequence). This CDR3 is built from 12 residues. The CDR3 coding sequence is TGTGCCTGGAGTGGAGGGGGGGACACCATATATTTT. Translated, it gives CAWSGGGDTIYF.

This chain connects TRBV30 to TRBJ1-2; D uncertain. Trimming cost V 0 bases and J 4 bases, with 12 bases left between them. Germline values: CDR1 GTSNPN, CDR2 SVGIG (reference sequence). The CDR3 covers 14 residues. Written as DNA, the CDR3 is TGTGCCTGGAGTGTAGCGGCCAGGCGCTATGGCTACACCTTC. Translation gives CAWSVAARRYGYTF. Together with reference TRBV30 and TRBJ1-2, the CDR3 gives the full variable domain: SQTIHQWPATLVQPVGSPLSLECTVEGTSNPNLYWYRQAAGRGLQLLFYSVGIGQISSEVPQNLSASRPQDRQFILSSKKLLLSDSGFYLCAWSVAARRYGYTFGSGTRLTVV.

Only a few counts were recorded for this clonotype. For the CDR3, the DNA is TGTGCCACCAGCCGCATGCAGGGGGCAATGGGAGAGACCCAGTACTTC. Its protein product is CATSRMQGAMGETQYF. This chain connects TRBV15 to TRBJ2-5, with 8 bases identical to TRBD1. This CDR3 is built from 16 residues. In germline, CDR1 is LNHNV, CDR2 YYDKDF (reference sequence). J was trimmed by 4 bases and V by 5 bases; bases with no gene match: 12. Filled out from reference TRBV15 and TRBJ2-5, the complete variable domain reads DAMVIQNPRYQVTQFGKPVTLSCSQTLNHNVMYWYQQKSSQAPKLLFHYYDKDFNNEADTPDNFQSRRPNTSFCFLDIRSPGLGDTAMYLCATSRMQGAMGETQYFGPGTRLLVL.

This clonotype was seen a few times. The chain joins TRBV20-1 to TRBJ1-4; a weak D match, TRBD1 (5 bases). This CDR3 is 15 amino acids long. V was pared by 3 bases and J by 7 bases, with 18 bases between. Per the germline V gene, CDR1 is DFQATT and CDR2 is SNEGSKA (reference sequence). CDR3 region: CSARVHGRVGEKLFF. The CDR3 region has the DNA TGCAGTGCTAGGGTCCACGGCAGGGTTGGTGAAAAACTGTTTTTT.

This clonotype came up once. The V gene is TRBV7-9, the J gene TRBJ2-7, with D possibly matching TRBD1 (5 bases). The V end was cut by 7 bases, the J end by 0 bases, with 13 bases between. The CDR3 has 14 residues. The germline CDR1 and CDR2 sequences are SEHNR and FQNEAQ (reference sequence). In nucleotides, the CDR3 is TGTGCCAGCAACGTGGGGCGGAACTCCTACGAGCAGTACTTC. This encodes CASNVGRNSYEQYF.

This sequence joins TRBV5-1 and TRBJ1-2; TRBD1 aligns across 8 bases. Germline trimming cut 0 bases from V and 1 base from J; bases unmatched to any gene: 11. The CDR3 contains 18 residues. Germline lookup yields CDR1 SGHRS and CDR2 YFSETQ. The CDR3 is CASSLDGRGRDGNYGYTF. As DNA, the CDR3 is TGCGCCAGCAGCTTGGATGGCAGGGGGCGAGACGGTAACTATGGCTACACCTTC.

This chain connects TRBV28 to TRBJ2-1, with a weak D call TRBD2 (6 bases). V shed 2 bases and J shed 3 bases, with 11 bases lying between them. Germline assignment: CDR1 MDHEN and CDR2 SYDVKM. The CDR3 has 15 amino acids. The CDR3: CASSLPQRVYNEQFF. In DNA form, the CDR3 reads TGTGCCAGCAGTTTACCCCAGCGGGTCTACAATGAGCAGTTCTTC.

The chain couples TRBV20-1 to TRBJ1-1; D remains unclear. Germline CDR1 reads DFQATT; CDR2 reads SNEGSKA (reference sequence). CDR3 size: 14 residues. V gave up 2 bases and J gave up 1 base, with 11 bases separating them. CDR3 nucleotides: TGCAGTGCTAGAAATGGAGGGTGGAACACTGAAGCTTTCTTT. Translation gives CSARNGGWNTEAFF.